These T cell receptor beta chains were read from a single sample in a study of Graves' ophthalmopathy and Graves' hyperthyroidism. TCRdb redid the calling of the multiplex PCR reads with MiXCR, one entry per CDR3 protein. This table has 680,000 or so distinct CDR3 sequences, about 24% appearing once. Sequencing input: peripheral blood. These receptors originate from a woman aged 18-35 years with stable Graves' hyperthyroidism. Some clones in this sample may be carry-over from other donors' samples. Each CDR3 is given with its conserved first and last residue. The order of the fields is clone size, D gene, J gene, CDR3 length, V gene, CDR3 protein, CDR3 DNA. The D gene is left open where the match is weak. Clone sizes are given selectively: once, few, many, or a class where the clone is expanded.

abundance: many; d_gene: TRBD1; j_gene: TRBJ2-5; len: 15; v_gene: TRBV5-1; CDR3aa: CASSQRLRGPETQYF; CDR3nt: TGCGCCAGCAGCCAACGGCTTAGGGGGCCGGAGACCCAGTACTTC
abundance: NA; d_gene: TRBD1; j_gene: TRBJ2-5; len: 13; v_gene: TRBV20-1; CDR3aa: CNARGPGAETQYF; CDR3nt: TGCAATGCTAGGGGGCCAGGGGCAGAGACCCAGTACTTC
abundance: many; d_gene: NA; j_gene: TRBJ1-1; len: 13; v_gene: TRBV5-1; CDR3aa: CASSLYANTEAFF; CDR3nt: TGCGCCAGCAGCTTGTACGCGAACACTGAAGCTTTCTTT
abundance: few; d_gene: TRBD1; j_gene: TRBJ2-6; len: 20; v_gene: TRBV5-1; CDR3aa: CASSLGTGGSLSSGANVLTF; CDR3nt: TGCGCCAGCAGCTTGGGGACAGGGGGTTCCCTGAGCTCTGGGGCCAACGTCCTGACTTTC
abundance: many; d_gene: NA; j_gene: TRBJ2-7; len: 16; v_gene: TRBV6-2/TRBV6-3; CDR3aa: CASSYVGGTVTYEQYF; CDR3nt: TGTGCCAGCAGTTACGTCGGCGGGACGGTAACCTACGAGCAGTACTTC
abundance: NA; d_gene: TRBD1; j_gene: TRBJ2-7; len: 13; v_gene: TRBV12-3/TRBV12-4; CDR3aa: CASRTDRANEQYF; CDR3nt: TGTGCCAGCAGGACGGACAGGGCGAACGAGCAGTACTTC
abundance: NA; d_gene: TRBD1; j_gene: TRBJ2-5; len: 16; v_gene: TRBV24-1; CDR3aa: CATSVGDRGYQETQYF; CDR3nt: TGTGCCACCAGTGTGGGGGACAGAGGCTACCAAGAGACCCAGTACTTC
abundance: NA; d_gene: NA; j_gene: TRBJ2-5; len: 15; v_gene: TRBV12-3/TRBV12-4; CDR3aa: CASSRIAGIGETQYF; CDR3nt: TGTGCCAGCAGTCGGATTGCGGGGATTGGAGAGACCCAGTACTTC
abundance: NA; d_gene: NA; j_gene: TRBJ1-1; len: 14; v_gene: TRBV13; CDR3aa: CASSLLQGVTEAFF; CDR3nt: TGTGCCAGCAGCTTACTACAGGGTGTAACTGAAGCTTTCTTT
abundance: NA; d_gene: TRBD1; j_gene: TRBJ1-4; len: 16; v_gene: TRBV5-1; CDR3aa: CASSSGQDTTNEKLFF; CDR3nt: TGCGCCAGCAGCTCCGGACAGGACACAACTAATGAAAAACTGTTTTTT
abundance: many; d_gene: TRBD2; j_gene: TRBJ2-7; len: 12; v_gene: TRBV20-1; CDR3aa: CSARSRGYEQYF; CDR3nt: TGCAGTGCTAGGTCGCGGGGGTACGAGCAGTACTTC
abundance: many; d_gene: NA; j_gene: TRBJ1-1; len: 16; v_gene: TRBV12-3/TRBV12-4; CDR3aa: CASSLGGPQLNTEAFF; CDR3nt: TGTGCCAGCAGTTTGGGGGGACCCCAACTGAACACTGAAGCTTTCTTT
abundance: many; d_gene: NA; j_gene: TRBJ2-5; len: 15; v_gene: TRBV4-2; CDR3aa: CASSQAGSQGETQYF; CDR3nt: TGTGCCAGCAGCCAAGCAGGGAGTCAGGGAGAGACCCAGTACTTC
abundance: many; d_gene: NA; j_gene: TRBJ1-2; len: 14; v_gene: TRBV11-2; CDR3aa: CASSLVSGAYGYTF; CDR3nt: TGTGCCAGCAGCCTAGTGTCAGGGGCCTATGGCTACACCTTC
abundance: many; d_gene: NA; j_gene: TRBJ2-7; len: 14; v_gene: TRBV28; CDR3aa: CASSLGRLSYEQYF; CDR3nt: TGTGCCAGCAGTTTAGGTCGCCTCTCCTACGAGCAGTACTTC
abundance: many; d_gene: NA; j_gene: TRBJ2-7; len: 16; v_gene: TRBV25-1; CDR3aa: CASTPTGTQSSYEQYF; CDR3nt: TGTGCCAGCACCCCCACCGGGACCCAGAGCTCCTACGAGCAGTACTTC
abundance: many; d_gene: TRBD2; j_gene: TRBJ2-2; len: 19; v_gene: TRBV12-3/TRBV12-4; CDR3aa: CASSLEGGRRGGNTGELFF; CDR3nt: TGTGCCAGCAGTTTGGAGGGAGGTCGGCGGGGGGGCAACACCGGGGAGCTGTTTTTT
abundance: NA; d_gene: TRBD1; j_gene: TRBJ1-2; len: 14; v_gene: TRBV20-1; CDR3aa: CSASWTGSEYGYTF; CDR3nt: TGCAGTGCTAGTTGGACAGGCAGCGAATATGGCTACACCTTC
abundance: many; d_gene: NA; j_gene: TRBJ2-2; len: 11; v_gene: TRBV19; CDR3aa: CASSTFGELFF; CDR3nt: TGTGCCTCCTCCACGTTCGGGGAGCTGTTTTTT
abundance: many; d_gene: TRBD2; j_gene: TRBJ2-7; len: 15; v_gene: TRBV13; CDR3aa: CASSPQAGGPYEQYF; CDR3nt: TGTGCCAGCAGCCCTCAGGCGGGGGGACCCTACGAGCAGTACTTC
abundance: NA; d_gene: NA; j_gene: TRBJ1-2; len: 18; v_gene: TRBV10-3; CDR3aa: CAISGEGEGWNDGYGYTF; CDR3nt: TGTGCCATCAGCGGGGAGGGGGAGGGATGGAATGACGGCTATGGCTACACCTTC
abundance: NA; d_gene: TRBD1; j_gene: TRBJ2-7; len: 13; v_gene: TRBV6-1; CDR3aa: CASTEGAPYEQYF; CDR3nt: TGTGCCAGCACCGAGGGGGCGCCTTACGAGCAGTACTTC
abundance: NA; d_gene: NA; j_gene: TRBJ1-5; len: 18; v_gene: TRBV24-1; CDR3aa: CATSDLQHWGPGNQPQHF; CDR3nt: TGTGCCACCAGTGATTTGCAGCATTGGGGGCCGGGCAATCAGCCCCAGCATTTT
abundance: many; d_gene: NA; j_gene: TRBJ2-2; len: 16; v_gene: TRBV6-5; CDR3aa: CASSYRAPGFRGELFF; CDR3nt: TGTGCCAGCAGTTACCGGGCCCCAGGATTCCGCGGGGAGCTGTTTTTT
abundance: NA; d_gene: NA; j_gene: TRBJ2-7; len: 14; v_gene: TRBV12-3/TRBV12-4; CDR3aa: CAISVRTDAYEQYF; CDR3nt: TGTGCCATCAGTGTTCGGACAGACGCCTACGAGCAGTACTTC
abundance: few; d_gene: NA; j_gene: TRBJ1-1; len: 13; v_gene: TRBV3-1; CDR3aa: CASSQGEGTEAFF; CDR3nt: TGTGCCAGCAGCCAAGGGGAGGGGACTGAAGCTTTCTTT
abundance: few; d_gene: TRBD1; j_gene: TRBJ2-7; len: 15; v_gene: TRBV20-1; CDR3aa: CSAPSADRGTDEQYF; CDR3nt: TGCAGTGCCCCCTCGGCGGACAGGGGCACCGACGAGCAGTACTTC
abundance: once; d_gene: TRBD2; j_gene: TRBJ2-5; len: 18; v_gene: TRBV20-1; CDR3aa: CSARDTGLAGGRVETQYF; CDR3nt: TGCAGTGCTAGAGATACCGGACTAGCGGGGGGAAGGGTAGAGACCCAGTACTTC